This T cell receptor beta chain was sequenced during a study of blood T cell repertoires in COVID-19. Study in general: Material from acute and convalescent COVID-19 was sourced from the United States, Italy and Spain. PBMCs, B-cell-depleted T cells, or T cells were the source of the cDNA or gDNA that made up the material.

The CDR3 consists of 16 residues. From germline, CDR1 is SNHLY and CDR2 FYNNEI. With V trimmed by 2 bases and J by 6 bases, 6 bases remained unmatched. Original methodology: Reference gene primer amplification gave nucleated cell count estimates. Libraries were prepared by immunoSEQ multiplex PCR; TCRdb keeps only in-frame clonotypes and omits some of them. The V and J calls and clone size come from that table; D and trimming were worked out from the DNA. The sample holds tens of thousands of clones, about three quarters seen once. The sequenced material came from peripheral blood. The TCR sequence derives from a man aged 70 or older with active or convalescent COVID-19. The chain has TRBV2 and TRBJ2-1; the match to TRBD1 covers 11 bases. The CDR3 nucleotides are TGTGCCAGCAGTGAAATGGGAGGGACAGGGGGCAATGAGCAGTTCTTC. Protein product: CASSEMGGTGGNEQFF.